The text below deals with one T cell receptor (beta chain). The data were obtained in a study of blood T cell repertoires in COVID-19. Original processing notes: Cell counts per sample came from amplifying reference gene primers. Some clones are missing from TCRdb's copy, which holds only in-frame ones; the method was immunoSEQ multiplex PCR. V and J calls and clone size come straight from that table; D and trimming were deduced from the DNA. Of tens of thousands of clones listed, 86% are singletons. V lost 3 bases and J lost 6, with 9 bases in between. The CDR3 extends over 14 amino acids. Per germline, CDR1 LGHDT and CDR2 YNNKEL (reference sequence).

This sequence was found in an elderly woman in a cohort sampled during active or convalescent COVID-19. The sequencing sample was made of peripheral blood. The chain carries TRBV3-1 (or the pseudogene TRBV3-2) and TRBJ1-6; possible D gene TRBD1, 5 bases. CDR3 nucleotide sequence: TGTGCCAGCAGCCACGTACAGGTTAATTCACCCCTCCACTTT. Encoded protein: CASSHVQVNSPLHF.